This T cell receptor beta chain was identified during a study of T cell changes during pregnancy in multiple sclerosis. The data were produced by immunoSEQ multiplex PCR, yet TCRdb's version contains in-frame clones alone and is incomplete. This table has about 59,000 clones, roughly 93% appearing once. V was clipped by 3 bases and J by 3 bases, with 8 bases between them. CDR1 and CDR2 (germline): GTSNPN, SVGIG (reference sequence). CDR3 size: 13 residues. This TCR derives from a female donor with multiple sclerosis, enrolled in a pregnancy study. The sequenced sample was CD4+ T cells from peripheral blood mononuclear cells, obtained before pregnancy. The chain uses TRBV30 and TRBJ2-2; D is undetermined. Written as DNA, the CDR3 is TGTGCCTGGAGGTCTAGTGACACCGGGGAGCTGTTTTTT. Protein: CAWRSSDTGELFF.